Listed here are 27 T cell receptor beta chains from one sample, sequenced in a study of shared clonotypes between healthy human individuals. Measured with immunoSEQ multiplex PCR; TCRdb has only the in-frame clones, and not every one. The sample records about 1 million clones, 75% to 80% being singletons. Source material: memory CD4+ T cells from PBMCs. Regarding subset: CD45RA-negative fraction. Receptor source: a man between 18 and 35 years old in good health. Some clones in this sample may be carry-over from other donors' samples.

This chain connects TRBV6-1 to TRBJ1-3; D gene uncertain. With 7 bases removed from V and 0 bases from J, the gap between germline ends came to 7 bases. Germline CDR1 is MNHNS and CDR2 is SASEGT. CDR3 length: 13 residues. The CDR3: CASKPSSGNTIYF. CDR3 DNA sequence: TGTGCCAGCAAGCCGAGCTCTGGAAACACCATATATTTT.

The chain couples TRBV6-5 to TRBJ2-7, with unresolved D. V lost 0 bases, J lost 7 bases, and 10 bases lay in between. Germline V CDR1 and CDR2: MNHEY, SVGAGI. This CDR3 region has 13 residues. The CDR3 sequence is CASSYSRWLEQYF. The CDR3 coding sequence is TGTGCCAGCAGTTACTCGCGCTGGCTGGAGCAGTACTTC.

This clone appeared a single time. CDR3 region: CASSRLGLTDTQYF. CDR3 sequence (DNA): TGTGCCAGCAGCCGACTGGGCCTCACAGATACGCAGTATTTT. J is TRBJ2-3 and V is TRBV7-3, with D unclear. The V and J ends lost 5 bases and 2 bases respectively, with 11 bases between them. Germline V gives CDR1 SGHTA, CDR2 FQGTGA. CDR3 length: 14 amino acids.

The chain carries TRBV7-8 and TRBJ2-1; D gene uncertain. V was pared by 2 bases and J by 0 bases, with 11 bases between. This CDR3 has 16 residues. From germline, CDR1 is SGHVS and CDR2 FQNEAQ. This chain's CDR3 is CASSLRVQSSYNEQFF. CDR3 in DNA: TGTGCCAGCAGCTTAAGGGTCCAGAGCTCCTACAATGAGCAGTTCTTC.

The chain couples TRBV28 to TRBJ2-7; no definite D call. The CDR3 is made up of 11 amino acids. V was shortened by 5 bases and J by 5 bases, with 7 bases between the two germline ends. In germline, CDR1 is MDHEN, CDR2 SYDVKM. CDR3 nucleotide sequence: TGTGCCAGCAGTCCCGGCCACGAGCAGTACTTC. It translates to CASSPGHEQYF.

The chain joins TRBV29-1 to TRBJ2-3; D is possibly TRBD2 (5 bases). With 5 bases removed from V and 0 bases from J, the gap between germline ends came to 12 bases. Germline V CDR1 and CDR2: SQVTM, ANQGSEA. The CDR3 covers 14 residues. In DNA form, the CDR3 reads TGCAGCGTTTTACCTCAGCGGAGCACAGATACGCAGTATTTT. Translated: CSVLPQRSTDTQYF.

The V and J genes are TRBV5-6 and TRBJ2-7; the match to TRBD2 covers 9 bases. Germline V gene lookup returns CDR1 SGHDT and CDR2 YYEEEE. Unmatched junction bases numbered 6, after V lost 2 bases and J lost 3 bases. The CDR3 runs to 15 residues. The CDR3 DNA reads TGTGCCAGCAGCTTCCGACTAGCGGCCTACTACGAGCAGTACTTC. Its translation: CASSFRLAAYYEQYF.

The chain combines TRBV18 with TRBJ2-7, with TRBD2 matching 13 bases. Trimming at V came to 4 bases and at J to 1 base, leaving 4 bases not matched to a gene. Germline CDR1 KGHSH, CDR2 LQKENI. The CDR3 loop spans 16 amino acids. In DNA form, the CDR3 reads TGTGCCAGCTCACGAGGACTAGCGGGAGCATCCTACGAGCAGTACTTC. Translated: CASSRGLAGASYEQYF.

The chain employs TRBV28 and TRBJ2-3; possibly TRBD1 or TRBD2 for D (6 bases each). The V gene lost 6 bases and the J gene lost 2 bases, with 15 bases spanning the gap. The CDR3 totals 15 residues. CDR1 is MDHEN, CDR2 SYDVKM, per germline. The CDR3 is CASSPGGQVTDTQYF. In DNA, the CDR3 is TGTGCCAGCAGCCCCGGGGGCCAAGTCACAGATACGCAGTATTTT.

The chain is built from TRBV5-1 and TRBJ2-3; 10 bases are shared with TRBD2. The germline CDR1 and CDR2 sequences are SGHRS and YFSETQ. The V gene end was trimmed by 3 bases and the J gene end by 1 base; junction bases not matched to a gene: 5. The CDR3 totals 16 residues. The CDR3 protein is CASSWGTSARTDTQYF. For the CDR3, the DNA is TGCGCCAGCAGCTGGGGGACTAGCGCCCGCACAGATACGCAGTATTTT. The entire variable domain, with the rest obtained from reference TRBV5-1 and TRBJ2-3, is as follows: KAGVTQTPRYLIKTRGQQVTLSCSPISGHRSVSWYQQTPGQGLQFLFEYFSETQRNKGNFPGRFSGRQFSNSRSEMNVSTLELGDSALYLCASSWGTSARTDTQYFGPGTRLTVL.

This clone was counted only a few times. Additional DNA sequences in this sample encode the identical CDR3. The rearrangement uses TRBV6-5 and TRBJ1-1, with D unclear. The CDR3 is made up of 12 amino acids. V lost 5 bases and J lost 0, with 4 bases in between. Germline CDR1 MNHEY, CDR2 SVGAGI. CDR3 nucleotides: TGTGCCAGCAGTACGGTGAACACTGAAGCTTTCTTT. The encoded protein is CASSTVNTEAFF.

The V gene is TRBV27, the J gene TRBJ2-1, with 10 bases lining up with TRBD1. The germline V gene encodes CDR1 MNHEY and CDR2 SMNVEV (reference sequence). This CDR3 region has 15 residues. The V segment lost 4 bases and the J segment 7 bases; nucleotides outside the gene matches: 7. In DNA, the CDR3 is TGTGCCAGCAGTTCCAGACAGGGGGCAAGTAATGAGCAGTTCTTC. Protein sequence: CASSSRQGASNEQFF.

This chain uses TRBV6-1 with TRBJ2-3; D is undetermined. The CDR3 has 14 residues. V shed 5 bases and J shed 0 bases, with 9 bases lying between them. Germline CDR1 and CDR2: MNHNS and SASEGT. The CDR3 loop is CASSSQISTDTQYF. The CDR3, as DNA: TGTGCCAGCAGTAGCCAGATCAGCACAGATACGCAGTATTTT.

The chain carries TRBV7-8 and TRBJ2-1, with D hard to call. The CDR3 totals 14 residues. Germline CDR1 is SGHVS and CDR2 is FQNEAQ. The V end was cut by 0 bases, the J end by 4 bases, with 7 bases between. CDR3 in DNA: TGTGCCAGCAGCTTAGCGGTTCTATACAATGAGCAGTTCTTC. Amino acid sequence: CASSLAVLYNEQFF. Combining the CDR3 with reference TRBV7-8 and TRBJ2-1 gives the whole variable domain GAGVSQSPRYKVAKRGQDVALRCDPISGHVSLFWYQQALGQGPEFLTYFQNEAQLDKSGLPSDRFFAERPEGSVSTLKIQRTQQEDSAVYLCASSLAVLYNEQFFGPGTRLTVL.

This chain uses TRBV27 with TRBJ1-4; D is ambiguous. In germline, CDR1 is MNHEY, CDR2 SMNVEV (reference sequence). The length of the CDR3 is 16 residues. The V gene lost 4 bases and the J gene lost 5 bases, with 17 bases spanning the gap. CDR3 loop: CASSSPARESNEKLFF. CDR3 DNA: TGTGCCAGCAGTTCTCCCGCCAGAGAATCCAATGAAAAACTGTTTTTT. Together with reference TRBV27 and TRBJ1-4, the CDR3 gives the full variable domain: EAQVTQNPRYLITVTGKKLTVTCSQNMNHEYMSWYRQDPGLGLRQIYYSMNVEVTDKGDVPEGYKVSRKEKRNFPLILESPSPNQTSLYFCASSSPARESNEKLFFGSGTQLSVL.

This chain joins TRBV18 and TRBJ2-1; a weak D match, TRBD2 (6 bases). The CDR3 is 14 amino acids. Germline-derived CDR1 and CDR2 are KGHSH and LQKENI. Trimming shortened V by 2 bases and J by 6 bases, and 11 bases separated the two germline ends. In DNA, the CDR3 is TGTGCCAGCTCACCATTTGACGGGAGCAATGAGCAGTTCTTC. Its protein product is CASSPFDGSNEQFF.

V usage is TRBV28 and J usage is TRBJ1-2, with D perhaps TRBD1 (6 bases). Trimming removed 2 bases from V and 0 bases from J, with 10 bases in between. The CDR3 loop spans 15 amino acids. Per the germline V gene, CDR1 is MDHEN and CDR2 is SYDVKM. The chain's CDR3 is CASSLGGRANYGYTF. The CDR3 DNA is TGTGCCAGCAGTTTAGGGGGGCGGGCTAACTATGGCTACACCTTC.

The CDR3 DNA is TGTGCCAGCAGCCCAGAAAGGTGCCCGGGGGGTATTCGACCCTCTGGAAACACCATATATTTT. Translated, it gives CASSPERCPGGIRPSGNTIYF. The chain employs TRBV7-7 and TRBJ1-3; the D gene is possibly TRBD1 (5 bases). The length of the CDR3 is 21 residues. CDR1 and CDR2 from the germline V gene are SSHAT and FNYEAQ (reference sequence). The V gene lost 5 bases and the J gene lost 0 bases, with 29 bases spanning the gap.

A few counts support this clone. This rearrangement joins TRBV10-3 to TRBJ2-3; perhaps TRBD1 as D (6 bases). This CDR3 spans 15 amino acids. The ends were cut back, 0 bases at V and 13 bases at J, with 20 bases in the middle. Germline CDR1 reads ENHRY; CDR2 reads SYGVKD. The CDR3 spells CAISESLTQGFKEYF. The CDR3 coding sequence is TGTGCCATCAGTGAGTCGCTAACACAGGGATTTAAGGAGTATTTT.

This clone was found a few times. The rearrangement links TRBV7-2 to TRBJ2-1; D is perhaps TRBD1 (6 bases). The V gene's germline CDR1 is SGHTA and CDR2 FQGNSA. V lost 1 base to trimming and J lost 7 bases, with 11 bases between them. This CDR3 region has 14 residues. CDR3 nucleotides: TGTGCCAGCAGCTTAGGTGGGACAAGGAATGAGCAGTTCTTC. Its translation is CASSLGGTRNEQFF. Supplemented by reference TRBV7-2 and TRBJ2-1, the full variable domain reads GAGVSQSPSNKVTEKGKDVELRCDPISGHTALYWYRQSLGQGLEFLIYFQGNSAPDKSGLPSDRFSAERTGGSVSTLTIQRTQQEDSAVYLCASSLGGTRNEQFFGPGTRLTVL.

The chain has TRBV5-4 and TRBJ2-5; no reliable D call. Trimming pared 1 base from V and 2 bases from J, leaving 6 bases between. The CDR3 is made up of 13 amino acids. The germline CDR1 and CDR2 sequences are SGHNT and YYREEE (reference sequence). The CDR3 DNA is TGTGCCAGCAGCTTGACCCTACAAGAGACCCAGTACTTC. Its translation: CASSLTLQETQYF. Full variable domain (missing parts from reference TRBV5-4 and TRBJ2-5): ETGVTQSPTHLIKTRGQQVTLRCSSQSGHNTVSWYQQALGQGPQFIFQYYREEENGRGNFPPRFSGLQFPNYSSELNVNALELDDSALYLCASSLTLQETQYFGPGTRLLVL.

This CDR3 reads CASSDPRQGGKAFF. The CDR3 DNA is TGTGCCAGCAGTGACCCACGACAGGGAGGGAAGGCTTTCTTT. The V and J genes are TRBV25-1 and TRBJ1-1; 7 positions agree with TRBD1. Germline CDR1 is MGHDK and CDR2 is SYGVNS. The CDR3 loop spans 14 amino acids. J was trimmed by 11 bases and V by 3 bases; bases with no gene match: 12.

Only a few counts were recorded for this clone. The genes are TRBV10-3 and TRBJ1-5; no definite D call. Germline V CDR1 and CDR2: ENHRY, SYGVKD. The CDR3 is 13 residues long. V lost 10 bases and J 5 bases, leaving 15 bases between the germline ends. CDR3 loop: CATGVDRDQPQHF. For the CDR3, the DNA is TGTGCCACTGGGGTCGATCGGGATCAGCCCCAGCATTTT.

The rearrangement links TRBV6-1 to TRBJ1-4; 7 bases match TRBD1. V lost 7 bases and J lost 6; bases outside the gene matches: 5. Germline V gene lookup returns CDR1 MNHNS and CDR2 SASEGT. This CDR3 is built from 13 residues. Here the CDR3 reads CASTAQGDEKLFF. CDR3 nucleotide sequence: TGTGCCAGCACCGCCCAGGGGGATGAAAAACTGTTTTTT.

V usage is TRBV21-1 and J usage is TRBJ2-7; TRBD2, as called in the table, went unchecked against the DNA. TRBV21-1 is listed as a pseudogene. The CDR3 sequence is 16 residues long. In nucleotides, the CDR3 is TGTGCCAGCCCTGGGACTAGCGGGAGGGCCGGTCACGAGCAGTACTTC. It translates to CASPGTSGRAGHEQYF.

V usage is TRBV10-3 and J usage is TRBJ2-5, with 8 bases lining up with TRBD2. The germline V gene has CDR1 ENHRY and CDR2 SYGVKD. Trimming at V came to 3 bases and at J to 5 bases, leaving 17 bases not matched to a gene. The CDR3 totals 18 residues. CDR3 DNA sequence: TGTGCCATCAGTGACCCACGGCAGGGACTAGATGCTCTGGAGACCCAGTACTTC. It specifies CAISDPRQGLDALETQYF.

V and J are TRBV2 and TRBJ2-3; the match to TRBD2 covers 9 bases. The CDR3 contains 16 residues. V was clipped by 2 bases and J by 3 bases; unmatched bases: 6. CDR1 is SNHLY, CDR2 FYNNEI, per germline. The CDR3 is CASSEFPSGMTDTQYF. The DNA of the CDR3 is TGTGCCAGCAGTGAATTTCCTAGCGGGATGACAGATACGCAGTATTTT.